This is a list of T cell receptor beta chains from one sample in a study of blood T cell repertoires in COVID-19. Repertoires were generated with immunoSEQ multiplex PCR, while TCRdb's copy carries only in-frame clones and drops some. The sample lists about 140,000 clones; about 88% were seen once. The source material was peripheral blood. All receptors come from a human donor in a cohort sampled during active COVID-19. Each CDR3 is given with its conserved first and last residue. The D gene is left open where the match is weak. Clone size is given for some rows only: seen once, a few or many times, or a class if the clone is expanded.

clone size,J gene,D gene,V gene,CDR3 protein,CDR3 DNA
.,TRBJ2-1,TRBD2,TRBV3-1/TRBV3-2,CASSQEGLANEQFF,TGTGCCAGCAGCCAAGAGGGACTAGCGAATGAGCAGTTCTTC
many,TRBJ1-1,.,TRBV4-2,CASSHLDTEAFF,TGTGCCAGCAGCCATTTAGACACTGAAGCTTTCTTT
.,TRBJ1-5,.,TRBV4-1,CASSQVLQGWDQPQHF,TGCGCCAGCAGCCAAGTTCTGCAGGGCTGGGATCAGCCCCAGCATTTT
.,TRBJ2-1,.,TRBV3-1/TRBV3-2,CASSLQGQGQFF,TGTGCCAGCAGCCTACAGGGCCAAGGGCAGTTCTTC
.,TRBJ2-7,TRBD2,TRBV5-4,CASSLGGVASGTYEQYF,TGTGCCAGCAGCTTGGGGGGGGTGGCTAGCGGAACCTACGAGCAGTACTTC
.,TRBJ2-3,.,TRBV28,CASSSPGVFADTQYF,TGTGCCAGCAGTTCACCGGGAGTATTCGCAGATACGCAGTATTTT
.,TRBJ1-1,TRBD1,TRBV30,CAWRVHPGGADLNTEAFF,TGTGCCTGGAGAGTACACCCAGGGGGCGCTGACCTGAACACTGAAGCTTTCTTT
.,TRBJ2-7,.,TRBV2,CASSEGDPFLSYEQYF,TGTGCCAGCAGTGAAGGCGATCCCTTCTTATCCTACGAGCAGTACTTC
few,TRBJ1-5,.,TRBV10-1,CASTEVKTAYQPQHF,TGCGCCAGCACCGAGGTCAAGACGGCTTATCAGCCCCAGCATTTT
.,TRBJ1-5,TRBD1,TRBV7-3,CASSLKGFQQGNNQPQHF,TGTGCCAGCAGCTTAAAAGGGTTCCAACAGGGGAACAATCAGCCCCAGCATTTT